The entry below gives a single TCR beta chain sequence along with its context. The junction does not match germline at one end; this may be a read error. This sample is part of a study of blood T cell repertoires in COVID-19. About the research overall: Specimens from acute and convalescent COVID-19 originated in the United States, Italy and Spain. T cells, B-cell-depleted T cells, or PBMCs provided the cDNA or gDNA that served as material.

Authors' analysis steps: Researchers report that nucleated cell counts were estimated from reference gene primer amplification. Sequencing used immunoSEQ multiplex PCR; TCRdb keeps in-frame clones, though not all of them. V and J calls plus clone size are reproduced from that table; the DNA served to infer D and trimming. The repertoire holds over 200,000 clones, with around 84% as singletons. The CDR3 sequence is 14 residues long. In germline, CDR1 is SSHAT, CDR2 FNYEAQ (reference sequence). The source of this sequence is a woman older than 75 with active or convalescent COVID-19. The sequencing sample was made of peripheral blood. The rearrangement links TRBV7-7 to TRBJ2-2; no reliable D call. CDR3 bases: TGTGCTAGCAGCAGGAGTTACGAGGACGGGGAGCTGTTTTTT. Amino acids: CASSRSYEDGELFF.